The present T cell receptor beta chain was sequenced within a study of cytomegalovirus exposure and HLA in healthy donors. Study at large: The same platform as the roughly 670 first-cohort repertoires was used for the 130 or so validation repertoires, a later analysis reported. Overall study results and limits: Cytomegalovirus association was assigned to more than 150 TCR beta chains.

A word on this clone: Its antigen is undetermined.

Sequenced by immunoSEQ multiplex PCR; TCRdb stores in-frame clones only, minus some. The data show around 350,000 clones, 70% to 90% seen once. Trimming took 2 bases from V and 1 from J, leaving 15 bases between them. The CDR3 sequence is 16 residues long. Germline CDR1 is MGHRA and CDR2 is YSYEKL. The rearrangement uses TRBV4-1 and TRBJ2-7, with D perhaps matching TRBD1 (6 bases). This sequence was found in a woman aged 18-35 years in good health and CMV-seronegative. Sequencing was carried out using PBMCs. The CDR3 loop is CASSQNVIRGSYEQYF. The CDR3 region has the DNA TGCGCCAGCAGCCAAAATGTTATAAGGGGGTCCTACGAGCAGTACTTC.